This T cell receptor beta chain was observed in a study of early T cells in non-severe SARS-CoV-2 infection. Study results and caveats: VDJdb matching favored anti-spike CD8 responses, missing private and CD4 specificities.

Trimming pared 10 bases from V and 0 bases from J, leaving 13 bases between. CDR3 length: 14 amino acids. This clonotype has only a few counts. What it binds is not known. Separate cDNA molecules each had unique molecular identifiers attached to them. TCRdb re-analysed the 5' RACE reads in MiXCR, keeping a single row per CDR3 protein. The sample consists of approximately 37,000 distinct CDR3 sequences, roughly 5% of them appearing once. Sequenced material: whole blood. The chain carries TRBV12-3 or TRBV12-4 and TRBJ1-5; perhaps TRBD1 as D (5 bases). The receptor's source is an adult who was a healthcare worker with PCR-confirmed SARS-CoV-2 infection or an uninfected control (not recorded which). CDR3 sequence (DNA): TGTGCCACCCGGGACGGGGATAGCAATCAGCCCCAGCATTTT. Translated, it gives CATRDGDSNQPQHF.